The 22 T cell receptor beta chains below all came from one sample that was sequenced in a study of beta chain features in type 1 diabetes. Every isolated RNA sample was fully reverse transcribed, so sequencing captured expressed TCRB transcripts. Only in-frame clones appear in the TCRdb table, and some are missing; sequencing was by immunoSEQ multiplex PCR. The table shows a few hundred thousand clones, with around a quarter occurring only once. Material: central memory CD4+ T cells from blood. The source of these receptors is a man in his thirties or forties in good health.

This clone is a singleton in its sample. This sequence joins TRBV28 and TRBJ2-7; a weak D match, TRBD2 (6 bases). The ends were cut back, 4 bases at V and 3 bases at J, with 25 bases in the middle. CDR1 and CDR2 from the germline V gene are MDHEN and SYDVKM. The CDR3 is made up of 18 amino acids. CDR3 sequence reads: CASSSDTRPERAIYEQYF. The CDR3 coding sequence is TGTGCCAGCAGTTCGGATACCCGTCCGGAGCGGGCGATCTACGAGCAGTACTTC.

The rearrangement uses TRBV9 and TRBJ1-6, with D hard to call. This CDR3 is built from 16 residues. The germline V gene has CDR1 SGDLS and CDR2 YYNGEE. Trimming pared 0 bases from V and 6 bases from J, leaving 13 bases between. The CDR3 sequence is CASSVGEGAGNSPLHF. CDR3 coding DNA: TGTGCCAGCAGCGTAGGGGAGGGCGCGGGTAATTCACCCCTCCACTTT.

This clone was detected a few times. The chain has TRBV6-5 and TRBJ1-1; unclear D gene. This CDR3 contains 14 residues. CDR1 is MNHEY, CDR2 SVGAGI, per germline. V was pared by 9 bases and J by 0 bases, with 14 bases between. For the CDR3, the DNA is TGTGCCAGTAGGGCTTCTTCTTTGAACACTGAAGCTTTCTTT. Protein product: CASRASSLNTEAFF.

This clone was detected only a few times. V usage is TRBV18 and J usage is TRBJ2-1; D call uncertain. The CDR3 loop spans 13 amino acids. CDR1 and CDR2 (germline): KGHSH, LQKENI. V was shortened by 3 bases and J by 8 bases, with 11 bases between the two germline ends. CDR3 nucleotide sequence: TGTGCCAGCTCACCGACATTGGGCCATGAGCAGTTCTTC. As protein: CASSPTLGHEQFF.

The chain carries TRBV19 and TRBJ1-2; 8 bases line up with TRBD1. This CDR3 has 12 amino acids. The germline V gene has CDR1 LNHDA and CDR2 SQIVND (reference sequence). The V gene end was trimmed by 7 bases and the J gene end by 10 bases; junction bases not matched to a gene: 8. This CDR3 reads CASTRDRSDYTF. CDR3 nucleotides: TGTGCCAGTACCCGGGACAGGAGCGACTACACCTTC.

DNA for the CDR3: TGCAGCGTGGGCTTGGCTAGCGGGAGTACCTCCGAGCAGTACTTC. It is translated as CSVGLASGSTSEQYF. V and J are TRBV29-1 and TRBJ2-7; 10 nucleotides align to TRBD2. The CDR3 has 15 residues. Germline CDR1 is SQVTM and CDR2 is ANQGSEA. Germline trimming cut 6 bases from V and 6 bases from J; bases unmatched to any gene: 14.

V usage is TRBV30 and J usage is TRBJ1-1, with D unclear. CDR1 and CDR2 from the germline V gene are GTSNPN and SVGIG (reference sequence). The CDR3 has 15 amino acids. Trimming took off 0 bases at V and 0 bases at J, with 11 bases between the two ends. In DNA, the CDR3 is TGTGCCTGGAGTGTACTCCGTGACATGAACACTGAAGCTTTCTTT. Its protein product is CAWSVLRDMNTEAFF.

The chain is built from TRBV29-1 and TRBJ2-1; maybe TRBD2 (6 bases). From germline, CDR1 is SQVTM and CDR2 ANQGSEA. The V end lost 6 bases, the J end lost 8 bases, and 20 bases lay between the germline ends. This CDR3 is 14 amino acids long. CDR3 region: CSVLPGLGKDEQFF. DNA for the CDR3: TGCAGCGTGCTTCCGGGACTGGGTAAAGATGAGCAGTTCTTC.

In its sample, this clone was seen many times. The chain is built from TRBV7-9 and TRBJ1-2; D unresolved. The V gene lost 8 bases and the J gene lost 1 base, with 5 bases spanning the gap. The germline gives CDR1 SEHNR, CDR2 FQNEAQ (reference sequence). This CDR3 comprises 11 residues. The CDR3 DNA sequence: TGTGCCAGCGCCCTTAACTATGGCTACACCTTC. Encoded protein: CASALNYGYTF.

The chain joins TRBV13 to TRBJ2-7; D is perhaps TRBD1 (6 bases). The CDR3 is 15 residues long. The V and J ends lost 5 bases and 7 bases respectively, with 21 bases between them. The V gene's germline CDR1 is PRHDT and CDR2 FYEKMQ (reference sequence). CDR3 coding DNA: TGTGCCAGCAGCAGGGGGAATAAGGGGCCGGGAGAGCAGTACTTC. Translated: CASSRGNKGPGEQYF. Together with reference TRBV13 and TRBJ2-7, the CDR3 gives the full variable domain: AAGVIQSPRHLIKEKRETATLKCYPIPRHDTVYWYQQGPGQDPQFLISFYEKMQSDKGSIPDRFSAQQFSDYHSELNMSSLELGDSALYFCASSRGNKGPGEQYFGPGTRLTVT.

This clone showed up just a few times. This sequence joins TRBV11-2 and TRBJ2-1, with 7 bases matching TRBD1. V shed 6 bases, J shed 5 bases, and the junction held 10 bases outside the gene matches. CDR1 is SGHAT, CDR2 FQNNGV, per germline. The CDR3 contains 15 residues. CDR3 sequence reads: CASRIPGQLDNEQFF. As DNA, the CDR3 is TGTGCCAGCAGAATACCGGGACAGCTCGACAATGAGCAGTTCTTC.

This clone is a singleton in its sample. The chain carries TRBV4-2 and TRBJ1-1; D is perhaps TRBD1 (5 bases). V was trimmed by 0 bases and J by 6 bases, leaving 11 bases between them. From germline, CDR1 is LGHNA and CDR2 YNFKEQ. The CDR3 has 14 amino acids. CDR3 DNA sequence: TGTGCCAGCAGCCAAGATCTCAGACAGCCTGAAGCTTTCTTT. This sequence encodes CASSQDLRQPEAFF.

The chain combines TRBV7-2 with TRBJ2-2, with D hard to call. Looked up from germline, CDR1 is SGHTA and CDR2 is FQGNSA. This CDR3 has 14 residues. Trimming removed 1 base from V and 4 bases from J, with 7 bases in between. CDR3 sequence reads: CASSLELGTGELFF. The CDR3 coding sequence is TGTGCCAGCAGCTTAGAACTGGGCACCGGGGAGCTGTTTTTT.

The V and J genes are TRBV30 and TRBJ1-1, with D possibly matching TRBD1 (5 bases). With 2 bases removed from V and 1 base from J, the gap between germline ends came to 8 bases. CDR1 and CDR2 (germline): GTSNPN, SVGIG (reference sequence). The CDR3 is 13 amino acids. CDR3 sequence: CAWSHGGNTEAFF. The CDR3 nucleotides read TGTGCCTGGAGTCACGGGGGGAACACTGAAGCTTTCTTT. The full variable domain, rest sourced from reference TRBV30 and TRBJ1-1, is SQTIHQWPATLVQPVGSPLSLECTVEGTSNPNLYWYRQAAGRGLQLLFYSVGIGQISSEVPQNLSASRPQDRQFILSSKKLLLSDSGFYLCAWSHGGNTEAFFGQGTRLTVV.

The CDR3 loop is CASHQGLGNEQFF. Here the CDR3 DNA reads TGTGCCAGCCATCAGGGACTGGGCAATGAGCAGTTCTTC. V gene TRBV6-1 combines with J gene TRBJ2-1; D possibly corresponds to TRBD2 (6 bases). Looked up from germline, CDR1 is MNHNS and CDR2 is SASEGT. The CDR3 loop spans 13 amino acids. The V gene lost 8 bases and the J gene lost 6 bases, with 14 bases spanning the gap.

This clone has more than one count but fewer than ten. In nucleotides, the CDR3 is TGTGCCTGGAGTGTACCAGGGGGTAGCACAGATACGCAGTATTTT. As protein: CAWSVPGGSTDTQYF. This chain joins TRBV30 and TRBJ2-3; TRBD1 aligns across 7 bases. This CDR3 spans 15 amino acids. Germline V gives CDR1 GTSNPN, CDR2 SVGIG (reference sequence). The V and J ends lost 0 bases and 0 bases, in that order; junction bases with no gene match: 3. Using reference TRBV30 and TRBJ2-3 for the parts outside the CDR3, the full variable domain is SQTIHQWPATLVQPVGSPLSLECTVEGTSNPNLYWYRQAAGRGLQLLFYSVGIGQISSEVPQNLSASRPQDRQFILSSKKLLLSDSGFYLCAWSVPGGSTDTQYFGPGTRLTVL.

CDR3 sequence: CASSSLWGGSSLYNEQFF. DNA for the CDR3: TGTGCCAGCAGCTCCTTGTGGGGGGGTAGCAGTCTATACAATGAGCAGTTCTTC. J is TRBJ2-1 and V is TRBV7-2; 7 bases agree with TRBD2. Trimming cost V 4 bases and J 4 bases; bases outside gene matches: 16. There are 18 residues in the CDR3. Germline-derived CDR1 and CDR2 are SGHTA and FQGNSA.

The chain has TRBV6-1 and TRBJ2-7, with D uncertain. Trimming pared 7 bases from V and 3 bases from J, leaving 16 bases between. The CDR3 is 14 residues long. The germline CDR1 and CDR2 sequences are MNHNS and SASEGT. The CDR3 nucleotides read TGTGCCAGCAAGGACGGGTCTACGATCTACGAGCAGTACTTC. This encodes CASKDGSTIYEQYF.

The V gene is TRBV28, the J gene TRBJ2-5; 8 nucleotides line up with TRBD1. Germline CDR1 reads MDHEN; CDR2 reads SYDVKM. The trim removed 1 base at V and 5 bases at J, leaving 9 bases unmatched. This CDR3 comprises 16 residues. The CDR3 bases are TGTGCCAGCAGTTTATCTCAGGGGGCGAGGCGGGAGACCCAGTACTTC. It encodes CASSLSQGARRETQYF.

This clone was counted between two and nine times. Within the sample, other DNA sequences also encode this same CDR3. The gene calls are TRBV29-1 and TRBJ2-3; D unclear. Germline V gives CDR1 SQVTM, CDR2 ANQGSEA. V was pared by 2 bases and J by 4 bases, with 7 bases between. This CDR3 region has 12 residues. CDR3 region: CSVEREPDTQYF. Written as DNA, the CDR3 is TGCAGCGTTGAAAGGGAACCAGATACGCAGTATTTT.

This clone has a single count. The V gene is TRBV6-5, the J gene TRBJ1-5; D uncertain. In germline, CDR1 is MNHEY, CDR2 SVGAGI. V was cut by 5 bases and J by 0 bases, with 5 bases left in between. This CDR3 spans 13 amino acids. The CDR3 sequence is CASSPDSNQPQHF. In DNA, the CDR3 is TGTGCCAGCAGTCCAGATAGCAATCAGCCCCAGCATTTT.

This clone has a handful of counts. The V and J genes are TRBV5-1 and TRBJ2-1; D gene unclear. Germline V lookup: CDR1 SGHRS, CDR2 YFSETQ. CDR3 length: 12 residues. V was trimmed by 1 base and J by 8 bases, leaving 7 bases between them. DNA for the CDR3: TGCGCCAGCAGCTTGATGGGCGATGAGCAGTTCTTC. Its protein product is CASSLMGDEQFF.